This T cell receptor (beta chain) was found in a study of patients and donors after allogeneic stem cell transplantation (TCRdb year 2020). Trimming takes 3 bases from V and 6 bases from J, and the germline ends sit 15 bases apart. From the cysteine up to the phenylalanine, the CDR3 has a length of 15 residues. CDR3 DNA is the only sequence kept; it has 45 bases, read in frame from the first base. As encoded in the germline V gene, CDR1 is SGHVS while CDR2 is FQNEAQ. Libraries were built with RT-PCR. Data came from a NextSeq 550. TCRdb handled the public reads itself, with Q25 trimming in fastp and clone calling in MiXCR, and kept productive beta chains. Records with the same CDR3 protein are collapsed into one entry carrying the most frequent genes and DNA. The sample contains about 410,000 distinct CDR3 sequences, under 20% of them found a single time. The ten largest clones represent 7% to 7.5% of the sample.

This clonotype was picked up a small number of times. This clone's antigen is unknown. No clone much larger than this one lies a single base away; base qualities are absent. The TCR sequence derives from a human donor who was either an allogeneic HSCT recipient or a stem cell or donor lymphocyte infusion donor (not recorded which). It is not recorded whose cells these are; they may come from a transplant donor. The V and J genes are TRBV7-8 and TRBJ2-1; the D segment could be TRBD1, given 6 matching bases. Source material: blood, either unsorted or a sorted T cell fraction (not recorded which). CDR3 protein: CASSLIRDNFNEQFF. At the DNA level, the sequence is TGTGCCAGCAGCTTGATCCGGGACAACTTCAATGAGCAGTTCTTC.